Below, 22 T cell receptor beta chains from the same sample are listed, as sequenced in a study of blood T cell repertoires in COVID-19. Using immunoSEQ multiplex PCR, the repertoire was profiled, and TCRdb retains in-frame clones only, with some absent. This sample has approximately 360,000 clones, with about 90% found just once. The material sequenced was peripheral blood. The receptors originated from a man aged 18 to 30 with active or convalescent COVID-19.

The rearrangement links TRBV3-1 (or the pseudogene TRBV3-2) to TRBJ1-5; 8 bases agree with TRBD1. Germline trimming cut 2 bases from V and 5 bases from J; bases unmatched to any gene: 11. Per the germline V gene, CDR1 is LGHDT and CDR2 is YNNKEL (reference sequence). The length of the CDR3 is 17 residues. CDR3 sequence (DNA): TGTGCCAGCAGCCAACGGTTGGGCAGGGGGCTAGATCAGCCCCAGCATTTT. It translates to CASSQRLGRGLDQPQHF.

The rearrangement uses TRBV7-9 and TRBJ1-2, with 8 bases matching TRBD1. The CDR3 has 15 amino acids. V shed 7 bases, J shed 2 bases, and the junction held 9 bases outside the gene matches. Germline V gives CDR1 SEHNR, CDR2 FQNEAQ (reference sequence). The CDR3: CASTTGVSGNYGYTF. In nucleotides, the CDR3 is TGTGCCAGCACGACAGGGGTTAGCGGAAACTATGGCTACACCTTC.

The chain recombines TRBV5-1 with TRBJ1-3; D is ambiguous. With 4 bases removed from V and 1 base from J, the gap between germline ends came to 9 bases. The CDR3 length is 14 residues. Germline V gene data show CDR1 as SGHRS and CDR2 as YFSETQ. The CDR3 region has the DNA TGCGCCAGCAGCCTAGCGGGGTCTGGAAACACCATATATTTT. Amino acid sequence: CASSLAGSGNTIYF.

The chain is built from TRBV29-1 and TRBJ2-1; 12 bases match TRBD2. Germline V lookup: CDR1 SQVTM, CDR2 ANQGSEA. The CDR3 extends over 16 amino acids. V was clipped by 6 bases and J by 0 bases; unmatched bases: 6. In nucleotides, the CDR3 is TGCAGCGTGGGGGGGACTAGCGGGTACTCCTACAATGAGCAGTTCTTC. Its protein product is CSVGGTSGYSYNEQFF.

The chain employs TRBV11-2 and TRBJ2-1, with TRBD2 matching over 9 bases. Unmatched junction bases numbered 11, after V lost 5 bases and J lost 6 bases. Germline V lookup: CDR1 SGHAT, CDR2 FQNNGV. CDR3 length equals 16 residues. The CDR3 here is CASSPVSGGYSNEQFF. CDR3 DNA: TGTGCCAGCAGCCCAGTTAGCGGGGGTTATAGCAATGAGCAGTTCTTC.

V gene TRBV7-9 combines with J gene TRBJ1-2; weak D call: TRBD1 (6 bases). Trimming took 5 bases from V and 8 from J, leaving 15 bases between them. Germline values: CDR1 SEHNR, CDR2 FQNEAQ (reference sequence). CDR3 length equals 13 residues. CDR3 residues: CASSLGQLDGYTF. The CDR3 nucleotides are TGTGCCAGCAGCCTGGGACAACTGGACGGCTACACCTTC.

The chain carries TRBV28 and TRBJ1-3; 7 nucleotides align to TRBD1. The CDR3 sequence is 15 residues long. CDR1 is MDHEN, CDR2 SYDVKM, per germline. V dropped 6 bases and J dropped 4; count of bases not matched to a gene: 9. CDR3 sequence reads: CASRMDRLEGNTIYF. DNA for the CDR3: TGTGCCAGCAGAATGGACAGGTTGGAAGGAAACACCATATATTTT.

The CDR3 loop reads CATSTDLKTGLLNTEAFF. In nucleotides, the CDR3 is TGTGCCACCAGCACGGATTTAAAAACGGGACTTCTGAACACTGAAGCTTTCTTT. J is TRBJ1-1 and V is TRBV15; a possible D gene is TRBD1 (5 bases). CDR3 length: 18 amino acids. In germline, CDR1 is LNHNV, CDR2 YYDKDF (reference sequence). V lost 4 bases and J 0 bases, leaving 21 bases between the germline ends.

This clone was counted once. The rearrangement joins TRBV6-6 to TRBJ1-1; 7 bases align to TRBD1. Trimming at V came to 11 bases and at J to 0 bases, leaving 9 bases not matched to a gene. The CDR3 totals 14 residues. Per the germline V gene, CDR1 is MNHNY and CDR2 is SVGAGI (reference sequence). CDR3 DNA: TGTGCCGGAGGATCGGGACAGTTGAACACTGAAGCTTTCTTT. Amino acid sequence: CAGGSGQLNTEAFF.

The rearrangement links TRBV23-1 to TRBJ1-2; possibly TRBD1 for D (5 bases). TRBV23-1 is an open reading frame whose function is uncertain. V gave up 0 bases and J gave up 2 bases, with 13 bases separating them. CDR3 length: 16 amino acids. The CDR3 loop reads CASSQSLRGDNYGYTF. The CDR3 DNA reads TGCGCCAGCAGTCAATCGCTGCGGGGGGACAACTATGGCTACACCTTC.

This chain links TRBV9 with TRBJ2-5; a possible D gene is TRBD2 (6 bases). Trimming left V 0 bases short and J 4 bases short, with 16 bases between. Per germline, CDR1 SGDLS and CDR2 YYNGEE. This CDR3 has 16 residues. The CDR3 is CASSVAGAGRGETQYF. The CDR3 region has the DNA TGTGCCAGCAGCGTAGCTGGGGCGGGGCGTGGAGAGACCCAGTACTTC. Using reference TRBV9 and TRBJ2-5 for the parts outside the CDR3, the full variable domain is DSGVTQTPKHLITATGQRVTLRCSPRSGDLSVYWYQQSLDQGLQFLIQYYNGEERAKGNILERFSAQQFPDLHSELNLSSLELGDSALYFCASSVAGAGRGETQYFGPGTRLLVL.

The rearrangement links TRBV5-5 to TRBJ1-2, with D possibly being TRBD1 (5 bases). The V gene lost 4 bases and the J gene lost 1 base, with 11 bases spanning the gap. The CDR3 totals 14 residues. Germline values: CDR1 SGHKS, CDR2 YYEKEE (reference sequence). The CDR3 loop is CASSPQENNYGYTF. The CDR3, as DNA: TGTGCCAGCAGCCCACAGGAGAATAACTATGGCTACACCTTC.

The V and J genes are TRBV4-1 and TRBJ2-3, with D uncertain. Per the germline V gene, CDR1 is MGHRA and CDR2 is YSYEKL. This CDR3 contains 15 residues. Trimming took 3 bases from V and 2 from J, leaving 12 bases between them. CDR3 region: CASSHEAQTTDTQYF. DNA for the CDR3: TGCGCCAGCAGCCACGAGGCTCAAACCACAGATACGCAGTATTTT.

V gene TRBV5-5 combines with J gene TRBJ1-1; D gene unclear. The CDR3 sequence is 13 residues long. Per the germline V gene, CDR1 is SGHKS and CDR2 is YYEKEE (reference sequence). V lost 2 bases to trimming and J lost 4 bases, with 9 bases between them. CDR3 sequence (DNA): TGTGCCAGCAGCTTCGAGGGATTCACTGAAGCTTTCTTT. This sequence encodes CASSFEGFTEAFF.

V is TRBV7-2 and J is TRBJ1-2; the match to TRBD1 covers 8 bases. This CDR3 contains 13 residues. The trim removed 7 bases at V and 7 bases at J, leaving 8 bases unmatched. Germline values: CDR1 SGHTA, CDR2 FQGNSA. The CDR3 region is CASTQDRGGGYTF. CDR3 DNA sequence: TGTGCCAGCACCCAAGACAGGGGAGGTGGCTACACCTTC. Full variable domain (outside the CDR3, taken from reference TRBV7-2 and TRBJ1-2): GAGVSQSPSNKVTEKGKDVELRCDPISGHTALYWYRQSLGQGLEFLIYFQGNSAPDKSGLPSDRFSAERTGGSVSTLTIQRTQQEDSAVYLCASTQDRGGGYTFGSGTRLTVV.

The V gene is TRBV18, the J gene TRBJ2-6, with no clear D. This CDR3 is 17 amino acids long. CDR1 and CDR2 from the germline V gene are KGHSH and LQKENI. Trimming stripped 1 base from V and 1 base from J, with 11 bases between. The CDR3 protein is CASSPLGPASGANVLTF. The CDR3 DNA follows: TGTGCCAGCTCACCACTGGGCCCAGCATCTGGGGCCAACGTCCTGACTTTC.

This clone was seen only once. The chain joins TRBV19 to TRBJ2-5, with D possibly matching TRBD2 (6 bases). CDR3 length: 16 residues. Germline-derived CDR1 and CDR2 are LNHDA and SQIVND (reference sequence). V was trimmed by 8 bases and J by 1 base, leaving 20 bases between them. CDR3 nucleotides: TGTGCCAGTGCCATGTTGAGACTAGACTCCCAAGAGACCCAGTACTTC. This gives the protein CASAMLRLDSQETQYF.

The chain uses TRBV29-1 and TRBJ2-7, with a tentative D call TRBD2 (6 bases). Trimming cost V 4 bases and J 6 bases, with 13 bases left between them. The CDR3 is made up of 12 amino acids. The germline gives CDR1 SQVTM, CDR2 ANQGSEA. CDR3 protein: CSVGRGSSEQYF. The DNA for the CDR3 is TGCAGCGTTGGGCGGGGCTCGAGCGAGCAGTACTTC.

This sequence joins TRBV4-1 and TRBJ2-7; maybe TRBD1 (6 bases). The germline gives CDR1 MGHRA, CDR2 YSYEKL. CDR3 length equals 15 residues. Deletions cut 3 bases from V and 0 bases from J, with 12 bases between. CDR3 sequence (DNA): TGCGCCAGCAGCCAGATAGGGGACAACTCCTACGAGCAGTACTTC. It specifies CASSQIGDNSYEQYF.

In this sample, this clone turned up many times. The chain links TRBV4-2 to TRBJ1-3; D may be TRBD1 (5 bases). The CDR3 length is 14 residues. The V end was cut by 4 bases, the J end by 2 bases, with 9 bases between. Per the germline V gene, CDR1 is LGHNA and CDR2 is YNFKEQ. The CDR3 here is CASSRGGTGNTIYF. The DNA for the CDR3 is TGTGCCAGCAGCCGCGGGGGGACTGGAAACACCATATATTTT.

This clone was seen once. The genes are TRBV5-1 and TRBJ2-3, with D maybe TRBD2 (5 bases). The CDR3 has 16 amino acids. V lost 0 bases and J 6 bases, leaving 17 bases between the germline ends. Germline CDR1 reads SGHRS; CDR2 reads YFSETQ. CDR3 loop: CASSLEGWTARDTQYF. The CDR3, as DNA: TGCGCCAGCAGCTTGGAGGGTTGGACTGCCAGGGATACGCAGTATTTT.

This chain connects TRBV6-5 to TRBJ2-3, with D tentatively TRBD1 (5 bases). This CDR3 has 11 amino acids. Germline V lookup: CDR1 MNHEY, CDR2 SVGAGI. CDR3 DNA: TGTGTTTACAGGCCCACAGATACGCAGTATTTT. It translates to CVYRPTDTQYF.